These 17 T cell receptor beta chains share one sample of origin, sequenced in a study of blood T cell repertoires in COVID-19. The assay was immunoSEQ multiplex PCR, and TCRdb's table has in-frame clones only and misses some. The sample shows approximately 250,000 clones, 88% of them seen only once. The sequencing sample was made of peripheral blood. The receptors were gathered from a woman between 65 and 79 years old with COVID-19, enrolled during active disease.

The chain joins TRBV18 to TRBJ2-5; a weak D match, TRBD1 (6 bases). With 2 bases removed from V and 5 bases from J, the gap between germline ends came to 9 bases. The CDR3 is made up of 13 amino acids. Germline loops: CDR1 KGHSH, CDR2 LQKENI. The CDR3 DNA follows: TGTGCCAGCTCACCAACAGGGTCTGAGACCCAGTACTTC. It codes for CASSPTGSETQYF.

This clone was picked up a small number of times. The CDR3 coding sequence is TGTGCCAGCAGCCGCGACAGGGGGGCTGGAAACACCATATATTTT. Its translation: CASSRDRGAGNTIYF. The chain combines TRBV7-6 with TRBJ1-3; 9 bases map to TRBD1. J gave up 2 bases and V 5 bases, and 4 bases lay outside the gene matches. This CDR3 is built from 15 residues. From germline, CDR1 is SGHVS and CDR2 FNYEAQ.

The rearrangement links TRBV7-3 to TRBJ2-1, with a tentative D call TRBD2 (5 bases). Germline assignment: CDR1 SGHTA and CDR2 FQGTGA. The CDR3 has 16 residues. V lost 4 bases and J 0 bases, leaving 13 bases between the germline ends. This chain's CDR3 is CASSSWGSASYNEQFF. The CDR3 nucleotides read TGTGCCAGCAGCTCCTGGGGTAGCGCCTCCTACAATGAGCAGTTCTTC.

This sequence joins TRBV5-1 and TRBJ1-5, with 8 positions matching TRBD1. The V segment lost 4 bases and the J segment 6 bases; nucleotides outside the gene matches: 12. The CDR3 spans 16 residues. Per the germline V gene, CDR1 is SGHRS and CDR2 is YFSETQ. The CDR3 reads CASSPGDRHLGQPQHF. The CDR3, as DNA: TGCGCCAGCAGCCCCGGGGACAGGCACCTGGGTCAGCCCCAGCATTTT. The full variable domain, completed using reference TRBV5-1 and TRBJ1-5, is KAGVTQTPRYLIKTRGQQVTLSCSPISGHRSVSWYQQTPGQGLQFLFEYFSETQRNKGNFPGRFSGRQFSNSRSEMNVSTLELGDSALYLCASSPGDRHLGQPQHFGDGTRLSIL.

The chain recombines TRBV5-1 with TRBJ2-1, with TRBD2 matching 10 bases. Germline CDR1 SGHRS, CDR2 YFSETQ. The V gene end was trimmed by 4 bases and the J gene end by 5 bases; junction bases not matched to a gene: 3. This CDR3 region has 14 residues. CDR3 nucleotides: TGCGCCAGCAGCACCCTAGCGGGAGACAATGAGCAGTTCTTC. This encodes CASSTLAGDNEQFF. The entire variable domain, with the rest obtained from reference TRBV5-1 and TRBJ2-1, is as follows: KAGVTQTPRYLIKTRGQQVTLSCSPISGHRSVSWYQQTPGQGLQFLFEYFSETQRNKGNFPGRFSGRQFSNSRSEMNVSTLELGDSALYLCASSTLAGDNEQFFGPGTRLTVL.

This chain connects TRBV6-5 to TRBJ2-7; 8 bases agree with TRBD1. The CDR3 consists of 14 residues. CDR1 and CDR2 from the germline V gene are MNHEY and SVGAGI. With V trimmed by 10 bases and J by 1 base, 9 bases remained unmatched. In DNA form, the CDR3 reads TGTGCCACAATCCGGGACAGGAGTTCCTACGAGCAGTACTTC. Its translation: CATIRDRSSYEQYF.

V is TRBV27 and J is TRBJ2-5; 9 nucleotides line up with TRBD2. The germline V gene encodes CDR1 MNHEY and CDR2 SMNVEV (reference sequence). The CDR3 totals 15 residues. V lost 4 bases and J lost 4; bases outside the gene matches: 7. CDR3 amino acids: CASSSLAGDRETQYF. CDR3 DNA sequence: TGTGCCAGCAGTTCCTTAGCGGGAGATCGAGAGACCCAGTACTTC.

The V gene is TRBV5-1, the J gene TRBJ2-3; a possible D gene is TRBD2 (6 bases). V was cut by 4 bases and J by 4 bases, with 19 bases left in between. Germline V gives CDR1 SGHRS, CDR2 YFSETQ. CDR3 length: 16 amino acids. The CDR3 nucleotides are TGCGCCAGCAGCCCCCGTTGGGGGGTGGACGCAGATACGCAGTATTTT. It specifies CASSPRWGVDADTQYF.

The V call is TRBV7-2, the J call TRBJ1-1; the D gene is possibly TRBD1 (6 bases). The germline gives CDR1 SGHTA, CDR2 FQGNSA. Trimming stripped 2 bases from V and 7 bases from J, with 11 bases between. The length of the CDR3 is 13 residues. The CDR3 spells CASSLYRVIEAFF. For the CDR3, the DNA is TGTGCCAGCAGCTTATACAGGGTGATTGAAGCTTTCTTT.

V and J are TRBV28 and TRBJ2-7; D is perhaps TRBD2 (6 bases). This CDR3 is built from 15 residues. V was trimmed by 5 bases and J by 3 bases, leaving 17 bases between them. The germline CDR1 and CDR2 sequences are MDHEN and SYDVKM. CDR3: CASSVTGTGNYEQYF. CDR3 DNA sequence: TGTGCCAGCAGTGTAACCGGGACTGGGAACTACGAGCAGTACTTC.

V and J are TRBV4-1 and TRBJ1-6; TRBD1 is a possible D gene (6 bases). The ends were cut back, 3 bases at V and 5 bases at J, with 14 bases in the middle. Germline values: CDR1 MGHRA, CDR2 YSYEKL. CDR3 length: 16 residues. CDR3 loop: CASSQLPGENNSPLHF. CDR3 coding DNA: TGCGCCAGCAGCCAGTTACCAGGGGAAAATAATTCACCCCTCCACTTT.

The chain has TRBV12-3 or TRBV12-4 and TRBJ1-5; the D is unclear. V was clipped by 3 bases and J by 6 bases, with 9 bases between them. The CDR3 has 13 amino acids. The CDR3 nucleotides read TGTGCCAGCAGTTTTATCGCGGGTCAGCCCCAGCATTTT. Translation: CASSFIAGQPQHF.

J is TRBJ1-1 and V is TRBV2, with TRBD1 matching over 9 bases. CDR1 is SNHLY, CDR2 FYNNEI, per germline. V shed 6 bases and J 7 bases; nucleotides not matched to a gene: 0. The CDR3 spans 11 residues. CDR3 protein: CASRGQGEAFF. Written as DNA, the CDR3 is TGTGCCAGCAGGGGACAGGGTGAAGCTTTCTTT.

The rearrangement joins TRBV10-3 to TRBJ1-1; 7 bases agree with TRBD1. Germline-derived CDR1 and CDR2 are ENHRY and SYGVKD. The CDR3 runs to 14 residues. After removal of 11 bases from V and 1 base from J, the junction contained 10 bases not matched to a gene. CDR3 residues: CASCNQGGNTEAFF. CDR3 DNA sequence: TGTGCCTCATGCAATCAGGGGGGGAACACTGAAGCTTTCTTT.

The DNA for the CDR3 is TGTGCCAGCAGCTTATCCCCGGGGAACTATGGCTACACCTTC. It translates to CASSLSPGNYGYTF. The chain employs TRBV7-3 and TRBJ1-2; D uncertain. Trimming pared 2 bases from V and 2 bases from J, leaving 9 bases between. This CDR3 spans 14 amino acids. Germline CDR1 and CDR2: SGHTA and FQGTGA.

This chain uses TRBV27 with TRBJ1-1, with 8 bases identical to TRBD1. V dropped 5 bases and J dropped 1; count of bases not matched to a gene: 3. The CDR3 is made up of 14 amino acids. Germline CDR1 MNHEY, CDR2 SMNVEV (reference sequence). CDR3 amino acids: CASSQGARNTEAFF. CDR3 nucleotides: TGTGCCAGCAGTCAGGGGGCGAGGAACACTGAAGCTTTCTTT.

The chain uses TRBV19 and TRBJ1-3, with TRBD1 matching 9 bases. Losses at the gene ends were 4 bases for V and 4 bases for J; bases not matched to a gene: 5. CDR1 LNHDA and CDR2 SQIVND come from the germline V gene (reference sequence). The CDR3 is 15 residues long. For the CDR3, the DNA is TGTGCCAGTAGTAAATCCGGGACAGGGGGAAACACCATATATTTT. Its translation: CASSKSGTGGNTIYF.